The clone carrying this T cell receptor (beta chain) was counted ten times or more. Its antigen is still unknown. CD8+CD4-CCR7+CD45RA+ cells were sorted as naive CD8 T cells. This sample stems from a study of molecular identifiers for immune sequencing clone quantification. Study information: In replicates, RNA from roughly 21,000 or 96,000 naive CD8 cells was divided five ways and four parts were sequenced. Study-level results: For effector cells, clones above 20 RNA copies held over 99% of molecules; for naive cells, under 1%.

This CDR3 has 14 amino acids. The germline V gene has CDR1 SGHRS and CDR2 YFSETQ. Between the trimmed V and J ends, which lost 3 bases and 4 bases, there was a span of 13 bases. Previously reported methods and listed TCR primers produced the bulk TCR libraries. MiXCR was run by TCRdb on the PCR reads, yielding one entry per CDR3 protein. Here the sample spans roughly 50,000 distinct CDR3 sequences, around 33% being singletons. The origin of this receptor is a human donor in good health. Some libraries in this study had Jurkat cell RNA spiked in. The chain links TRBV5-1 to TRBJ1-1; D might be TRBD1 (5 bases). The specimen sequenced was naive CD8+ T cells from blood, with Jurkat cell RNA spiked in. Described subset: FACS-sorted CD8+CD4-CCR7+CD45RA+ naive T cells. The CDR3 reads CASSSGTEGTEAFF. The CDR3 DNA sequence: TGCGCCAGCAGCTCCGGGACGGAGGGCACTGAAGCTTTCTTT.